This T cell receptor (beta chain) was recorded in a study of blood T cell repertoires in COVID-19. Profiling relied on immunoSEQ multiplex PCR, and the TCRdb table lists in-frame clones only, not all of them. Of about 300,000 clones listed, about 88% are singletons. Germline CDR1 is SGHRS and CDR2 is YFSETQ. The CDR3 has 16 residues. Trimming took 0 bases from V and 2 from J, leaving 9 bases between them. This TCR came from a man aged 65 to 85 with acute or convalescent COVID-19. V gene TRBV5-1 combines with J gene TRBJ2-6; TRBD2 might be the D (6 bases). Sequenced material: peripheral blood. CDR3 residues: CASSLAGGAGANVLTF. The CDR3 coding sequence is TGCGCCAGCAGCTTGGCCGGAGGGGCTGGGGCCAACGTCCTGACTTTC.